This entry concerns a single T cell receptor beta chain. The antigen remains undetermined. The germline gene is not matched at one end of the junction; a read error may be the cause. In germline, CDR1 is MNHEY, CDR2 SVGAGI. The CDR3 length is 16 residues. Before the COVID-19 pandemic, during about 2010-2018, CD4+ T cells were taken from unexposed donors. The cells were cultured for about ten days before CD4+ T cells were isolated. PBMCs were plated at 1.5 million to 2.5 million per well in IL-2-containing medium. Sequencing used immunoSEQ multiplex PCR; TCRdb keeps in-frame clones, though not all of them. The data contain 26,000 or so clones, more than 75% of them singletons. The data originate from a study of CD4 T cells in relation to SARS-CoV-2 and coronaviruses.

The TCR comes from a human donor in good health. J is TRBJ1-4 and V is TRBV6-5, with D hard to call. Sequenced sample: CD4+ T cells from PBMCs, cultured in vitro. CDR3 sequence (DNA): TGTGCCAGCAGCTACTCGTTCAGCGGAATTAATGAAAAACTGTTTTTT. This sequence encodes CASSYSFSGINEKLFF.